This is a list of T cell receptor beta chains from one sample in a study of OX40 agonist ivuxolimab in advanced cancers. This table comes from immunoSEQ multiplex PCR, and its TCRdb copy is limited to in-frame clones, with some not included. The sample lists about 62,000 clones; almost 95% were seen once. This specimen was CD4+ or CD8+ T cells sorted from blood, taken in a trial of the OX40 agonist ivuxolimab. These receptors originate from an adult with an advanced solid tumor such as melanoma, head and neck, liver or kidney cancer. The CDR3 runs from the conserved cysteine through the conserved F or W. The D gene is left open where the match is weak. Clone size is not always given. Where it is, it says once, few, many or a class for expanded clones.

size,J,D,V,CDR3,DNA
NA,TRBJ1-3,TRBD1,TRBV7-6,CASSSARGQVSGNTIYF,TGTGCCAGCAGCTCGGCCCGTGGACAGGTTTCTGGAAACACCATATATTTT
NA,TRBJ2-1,TRBD1,TRBV14,CASSQEVDRHYNEQFF,TGTGCCAGCAGCCAAGAAGTGGACAGGCACTACAATGAGCAGTTCTTC
NA,TRBJ2-2,NA,TRBV29-1,CSVEVGGTGELFF,TGCAGCGTTGAAGTTGGGGGAACCGGGGAGCTGTTTTTT
NA,TRBJ2-7,TRBD1,TRBV4-3,CASSPGTGRGQYF,TGCGCCAGCAGCCCCGGGACAGGGAGGGGACAGTACTTC
NA,TRBJ1-5,NA,TRBV7-9,CASSLAQGGQPQHF,TGTGCCAGCAGCTTAGCCCAGGGCGGTCAGCCCCAGCATTTT
NA,TRBJ1-3,TRBD1,TRBV4-1,CASSQVTGAGNTIYF,TGCGCCAGCAGCCAAGTAACAGGGGCTGGAAACACCATATATTTT
NA,TRBJ2-7,NA,TRBV27,CASSLGPSYEQYF,TGTGCCAGCAGTTTGGGTCCCTCCTACGAGCAGTACTTC
NA,TRBJ1-3,NA,TRBV5-1,CASSPTSPAGNTIYF,TGCGCCAGCAGCCCGACCTCCCCGGCAGGAAACACCATATATTTT
NA,TRBJ1-2,TRBD1,TRBV13,CASSSGQNYGYTF,TGTGCCAGCAGCTCGGGACAGAACTATGGCTACACCTTC
NA,TRBJ2-7,TRBD2,TRBV11-2,CASSLALAGGPLEQYF,TGTGCCAGCAGCTTAGCTCTAGCGGGAGGGCCGCTCGAGCAGTACTTC
NA,TRBJ2-3,NA,TRBV9,CASSEGATSTDTQYF,TGTGCCAGCAGTGAGGGCGCAACTAGCACAGATACGCAGTATTTT
NA,TRBJ2-7,NA,TRBV11-2,CASSPPGLHYEQYF,TGTGCCAGCAGCCCCCCGGGTCTCCACTACGAGCAGTACTTC
NA,TRBJ1-2,NA,TRBV5-6,CASSLESGALYGYTF,TGTGCCAGCAGCTTGGAGTCAGGGGCCCTCTATGGCTACACCTTC
NA,TRBJ2-7,NA,TRBV2,CASSGGLEQYF,TGTGCCAGCAGCGGGGGGCTCGAGCAGTACTTC
NA,TRBJ1-1,NA,TRBV7-3,CASSSGLGTEAFF,TGTGCCAGCAGCTCCGGGTTGGGCACTGAAGCTTTCTTT
NA,TRBJ1-2,TRBD1,TRBV9,CASSGDRVGVSGYTF,TGTGCCAGCAGCGGAGACAGGGTTGGGGTGTCTGGCTACACCTTC
once,TRBJ1-2,NA,TRBV19,CASSTRTGYGYTF,TGTGCCAGTAGTACCCGGACGGGCTATGGCTACACCTTC
NA,TRBJ1-2,NA,TRBV2,CASRDRMKNYGYTF,TGTGCCAGCAGGGATAGAATGAAAAACTATGGCTACACCTTC
NA,TRBJ2-7,NA,TRBV11-2,CASSFNPGLQGSPYEQYF,TGTGCCAGCAGCTTCAACCCGGGGCTCCAAGGAAGCCCCTACGAGCAGTACTTC
NA,TRBJ1-1,NA,TRBV13,CASSLGEGPNTEAFF,TGTGCCAGCAGCTTAGGAGAGGGCCCGAACACTGAAGCTTTCTTT
NA,TRBJ2-7,NA,TRBV6-4,CASSDSGGSYEQYF,TGTGCCAGCAGTGACTCTGGGGGTTCCTACGAGCAGTACTTC
NA,TRBJ2-3,NA,TRBV7-2,CASSSPDRRDTQYF,TGTGCCAGCAGCTCCCCCGACCGACGGGATACGCAGTATTTT